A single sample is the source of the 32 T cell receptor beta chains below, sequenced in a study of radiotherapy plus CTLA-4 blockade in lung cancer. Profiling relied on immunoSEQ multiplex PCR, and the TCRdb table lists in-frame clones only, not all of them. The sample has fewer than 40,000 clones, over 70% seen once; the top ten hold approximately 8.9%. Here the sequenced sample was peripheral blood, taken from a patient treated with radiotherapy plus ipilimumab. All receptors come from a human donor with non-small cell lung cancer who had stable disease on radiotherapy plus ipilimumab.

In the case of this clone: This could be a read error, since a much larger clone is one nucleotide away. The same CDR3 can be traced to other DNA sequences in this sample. CDR3 bases: TGCGCCAGCAGCTCGGGACAGGGGGGGGGCTATGGCTACACCTTC. Encoded protein: CASSSGQGGGYGYTF. This chain joins TRBV13 and TRBJ1-2; 11 bases are a match to TRBD1. The CDR3 consists of 15 residues. Per germline, CDR1 PRHDT and CDR2 FYEKMQ (reference sequence).

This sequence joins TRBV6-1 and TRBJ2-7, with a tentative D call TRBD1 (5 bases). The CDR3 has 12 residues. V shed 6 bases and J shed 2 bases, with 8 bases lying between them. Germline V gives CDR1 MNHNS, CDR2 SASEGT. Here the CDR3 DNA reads TGTGCCAGCAGCCAGGGTCCCTACGAGCAGTACTTC. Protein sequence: CASSQGPYEQYF.

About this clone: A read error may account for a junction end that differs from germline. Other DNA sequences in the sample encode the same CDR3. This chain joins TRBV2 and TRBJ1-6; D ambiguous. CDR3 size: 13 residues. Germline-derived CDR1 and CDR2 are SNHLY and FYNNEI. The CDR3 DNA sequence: TGTGCCAGCCAAGAGGAGGCGGGTTCACCCCTTCACTTT. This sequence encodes CASQEEAGSPLHF.

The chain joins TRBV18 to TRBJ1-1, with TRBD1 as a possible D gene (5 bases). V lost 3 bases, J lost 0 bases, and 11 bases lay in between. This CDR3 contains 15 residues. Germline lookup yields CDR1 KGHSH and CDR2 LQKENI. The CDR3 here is CASSPLRDLNTEAFF. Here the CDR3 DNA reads TGTGCCAGCTCACCGCTCAGGGACCTGAACACTGAAGCTTTCTTT.

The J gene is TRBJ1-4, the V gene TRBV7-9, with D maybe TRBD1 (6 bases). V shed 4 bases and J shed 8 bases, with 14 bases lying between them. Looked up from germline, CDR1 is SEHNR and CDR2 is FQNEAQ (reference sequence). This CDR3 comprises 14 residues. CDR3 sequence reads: CASSWGQGREKLFF. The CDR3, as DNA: TGTGCCAGCAGCTGGGGGCAGGGTCGGGAAAAACTGTTTTTT.

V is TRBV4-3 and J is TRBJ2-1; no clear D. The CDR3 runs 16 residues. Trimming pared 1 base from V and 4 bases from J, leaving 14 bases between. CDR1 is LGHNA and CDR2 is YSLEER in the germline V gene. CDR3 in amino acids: CASSQGLAPYYNEQFF. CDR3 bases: TGCGCCAGCAGCCAAGGGTTAGCCCCATATTACAATGAGCAGTTCTTC.

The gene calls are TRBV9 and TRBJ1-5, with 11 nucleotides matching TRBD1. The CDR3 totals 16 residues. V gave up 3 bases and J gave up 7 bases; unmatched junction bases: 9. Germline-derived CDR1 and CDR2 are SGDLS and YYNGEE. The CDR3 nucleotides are TGTGCCAGCAGCGCCGGGACAGGGGGAGGAGGACAGCCCCAGCATTTT. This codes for CASSAGTGGGGQPQHF.

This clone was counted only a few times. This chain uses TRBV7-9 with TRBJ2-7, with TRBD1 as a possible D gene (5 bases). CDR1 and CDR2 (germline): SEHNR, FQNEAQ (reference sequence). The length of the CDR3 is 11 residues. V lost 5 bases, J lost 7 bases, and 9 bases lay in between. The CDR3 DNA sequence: TGTGCCAGCAGCCCCAAGGGGGAGCAGTACGTC. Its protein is CASSPKGEQYV.

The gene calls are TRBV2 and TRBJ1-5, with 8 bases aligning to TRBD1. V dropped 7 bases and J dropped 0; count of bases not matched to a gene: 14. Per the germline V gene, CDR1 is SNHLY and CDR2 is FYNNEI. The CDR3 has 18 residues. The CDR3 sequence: CASTTGTGGDRSNQPQHF. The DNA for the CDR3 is TGTGCCAGCACCACCGGGACAGGAGGGGATCGTAGCAATCAGCCCCAGCATTTT.

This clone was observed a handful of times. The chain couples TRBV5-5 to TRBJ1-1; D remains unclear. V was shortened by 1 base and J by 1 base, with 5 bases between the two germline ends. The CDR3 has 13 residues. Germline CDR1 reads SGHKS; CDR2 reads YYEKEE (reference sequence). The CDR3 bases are TGTGCCAGCAGCTTGTCCACGAACACTGAAGCTTTCTTT. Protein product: CASSLSTNTEAFF.

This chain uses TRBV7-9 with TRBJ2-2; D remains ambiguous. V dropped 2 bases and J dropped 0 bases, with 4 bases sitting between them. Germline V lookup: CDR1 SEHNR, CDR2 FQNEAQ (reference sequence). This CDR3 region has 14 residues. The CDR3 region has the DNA TGTGCCAGCAGCTTAACCGCGAACACCGGGGAGCTGTTTTTT. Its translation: CASSLTANTGELFF. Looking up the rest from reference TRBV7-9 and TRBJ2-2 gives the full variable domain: DTGVSQNPRHKITKRGQNVTFRCDPISEHNRLYWYRQTLGQGPEFLTYFQNEAQLEKSRLLSDRFSAERPKGSFSTLEIQRTEQGDSAMYLCASSLTANTGELFFGEGSRLTVL.

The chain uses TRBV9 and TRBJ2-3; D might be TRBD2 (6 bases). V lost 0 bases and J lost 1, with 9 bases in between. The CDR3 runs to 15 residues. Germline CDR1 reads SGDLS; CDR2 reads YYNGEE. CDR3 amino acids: CASSVVGGGTDTQYF. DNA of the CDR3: TGTGCCAGCAGCGTAGTGGGCGGGGGCACAGATACGCAGTATTTT.

CDR3 protein: CASSSTEGYTF. In DNA, the CDR3 is TGTGCCAGCTCATCCACAGAAGGCTACACCTTC. The V gene is TRBV18, the J gene TRBJ1-2; D is undetermined. The CDR3 runs 11 residues. The germline V gene has CDR1 KGHSH and CDR2 LQKENI. V was cut by 5 bases and J by 8 bases, with 9 bases left in between.

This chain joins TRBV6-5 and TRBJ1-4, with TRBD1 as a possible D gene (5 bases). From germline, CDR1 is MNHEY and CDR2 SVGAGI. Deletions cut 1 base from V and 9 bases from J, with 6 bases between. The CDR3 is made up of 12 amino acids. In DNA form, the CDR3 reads TGTGCCAGCAGTTACTTGGGACAAAAACTGTTTTTT. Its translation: CASSYLGQKLFF.

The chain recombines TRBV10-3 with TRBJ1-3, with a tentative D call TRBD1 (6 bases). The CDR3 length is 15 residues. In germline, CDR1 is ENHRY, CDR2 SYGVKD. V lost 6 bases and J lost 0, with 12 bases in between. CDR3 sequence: CAIRVTGSSGNTIYF. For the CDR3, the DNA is TGTGCCATCAGAGTGACAGGATCCTCTGGAAACACCATATATTTT.

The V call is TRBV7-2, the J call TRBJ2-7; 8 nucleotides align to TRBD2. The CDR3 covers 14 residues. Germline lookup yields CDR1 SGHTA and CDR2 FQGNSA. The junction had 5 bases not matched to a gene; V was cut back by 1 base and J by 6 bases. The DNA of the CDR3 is TGTGCCAGCAGCTTAGTGGCGGGGGGCAGCGAGCAGTACTTC. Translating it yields CASSLVAGGSEQYF.

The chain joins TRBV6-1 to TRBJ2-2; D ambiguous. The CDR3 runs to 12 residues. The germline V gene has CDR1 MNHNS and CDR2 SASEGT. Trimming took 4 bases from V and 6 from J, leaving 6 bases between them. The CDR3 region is CASSGGPGELFF. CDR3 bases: TGTGCCAGCAGTGGAGGTCCCGGGGAGCTGTTTTTT.

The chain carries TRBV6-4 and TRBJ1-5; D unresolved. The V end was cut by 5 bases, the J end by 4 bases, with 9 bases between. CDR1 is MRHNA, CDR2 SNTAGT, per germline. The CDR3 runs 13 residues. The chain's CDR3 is CASSQEENQPQHF. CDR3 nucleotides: TGTGCCAGCAGTCAGGAGGAAAATCAGCCCCAGCATTTT.

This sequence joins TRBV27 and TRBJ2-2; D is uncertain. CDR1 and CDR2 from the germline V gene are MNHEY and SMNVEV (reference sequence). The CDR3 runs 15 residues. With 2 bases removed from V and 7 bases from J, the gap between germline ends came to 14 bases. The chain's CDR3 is CASSLAVGFSGELFF. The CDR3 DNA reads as TGTGCCAGCAGTTTAGCCGTGGGGTTTAGCGGGGAGCTGTTTTTT.

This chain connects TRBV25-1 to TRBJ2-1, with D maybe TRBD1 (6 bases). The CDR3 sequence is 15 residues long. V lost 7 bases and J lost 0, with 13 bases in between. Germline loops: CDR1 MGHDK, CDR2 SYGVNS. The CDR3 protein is CASILTGSSYNEQFF. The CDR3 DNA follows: TGTGCCAGCATTCTTACAGGGAGCTCCTACAATGAGCAGTTCTTC.

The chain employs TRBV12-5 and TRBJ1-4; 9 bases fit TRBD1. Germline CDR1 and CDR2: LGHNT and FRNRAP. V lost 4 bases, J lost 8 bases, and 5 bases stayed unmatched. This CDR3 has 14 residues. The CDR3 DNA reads TGTGCTAGTGGTTCACAGGGGGCTGAGGAAAAACTGTTTTTT. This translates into CASGSQGAEEKLFF.

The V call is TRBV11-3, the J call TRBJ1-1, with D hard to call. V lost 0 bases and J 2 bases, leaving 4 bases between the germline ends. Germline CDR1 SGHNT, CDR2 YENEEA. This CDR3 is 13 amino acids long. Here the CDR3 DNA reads TGTGCCAGCAGCTTAGAGCCTAACACTGAAGCTTTCTTT. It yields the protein CASSLEPNTEAFF.

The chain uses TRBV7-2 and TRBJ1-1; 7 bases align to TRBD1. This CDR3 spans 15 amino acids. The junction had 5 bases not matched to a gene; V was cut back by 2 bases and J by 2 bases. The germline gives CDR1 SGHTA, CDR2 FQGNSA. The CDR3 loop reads CASSLQRQGNTEAFF. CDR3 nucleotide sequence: TGTGCCAGCAGCTTACAACGACAGGGCAACACTGAAGCTTTCTTT. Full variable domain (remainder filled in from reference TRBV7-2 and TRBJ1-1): GAGVSQSPSNKVTEKGKDVELRCDPISGHTALYWYRQSLGQGLEFLIYFQGNSAPDKSGLPSDRFSAERTGGSVSTLTIQRTQQEDSAVYLCASSLQRQGNTEAFFGQGTRLTVV.

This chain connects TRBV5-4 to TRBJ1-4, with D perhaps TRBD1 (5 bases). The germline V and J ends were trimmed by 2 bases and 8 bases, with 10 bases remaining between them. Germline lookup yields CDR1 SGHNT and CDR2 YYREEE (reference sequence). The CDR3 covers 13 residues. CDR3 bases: TGTGCCAGCAGCTTAGGGGAGAAAGAAAAACTGTTTTTT. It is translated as CASSLGEKEKLFF.

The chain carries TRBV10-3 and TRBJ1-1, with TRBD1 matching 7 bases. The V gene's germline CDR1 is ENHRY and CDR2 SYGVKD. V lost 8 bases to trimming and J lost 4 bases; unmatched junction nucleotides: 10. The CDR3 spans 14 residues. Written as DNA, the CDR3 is TGTGCCATCTCCCCGACAGGGACGATCACTGAAGCTTTCTTT. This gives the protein CAISPTGTITEAFF.

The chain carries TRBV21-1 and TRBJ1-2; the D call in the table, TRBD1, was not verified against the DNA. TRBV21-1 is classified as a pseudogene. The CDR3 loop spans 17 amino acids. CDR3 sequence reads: CASSTLPPDRGYKGYTF. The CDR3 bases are TGTGCCAGCAGCACTCTGCCGCCGGACAGGGGATATAAGGGCTACACCTTC.

The CDR3 loop reads CASSIQGASYEQYF. The CDR3, as DNA: TGTGCCAGTAGTATACAGGGGGCTAGCTACGAGCAGTACTTC. The chain carries TRBV19 and TRBJ2-7; 8 bases are shared with TRBD1. This CDR3 spans 14 amino acids. The V gene's germline CDR1 is LNHDA and CDR2 SQIVND (reference sequence). The ends lost 2 bases at V and 3 bases at J; junction bases unmatched: 3.

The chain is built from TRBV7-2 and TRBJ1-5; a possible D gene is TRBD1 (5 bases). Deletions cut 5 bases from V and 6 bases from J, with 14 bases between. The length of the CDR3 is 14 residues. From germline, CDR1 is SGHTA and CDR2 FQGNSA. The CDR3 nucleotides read TGTGCCAGCAGCCAGGGCCAGGGAACTCAGCCCCAGCATTTT. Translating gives CASSQGQGTQPQHF.

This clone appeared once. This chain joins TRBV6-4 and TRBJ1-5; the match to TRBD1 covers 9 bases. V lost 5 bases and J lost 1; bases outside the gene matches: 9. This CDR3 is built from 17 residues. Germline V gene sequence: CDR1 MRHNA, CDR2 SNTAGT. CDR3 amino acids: CASSYPGQGSSNQPQHF. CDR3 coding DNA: TGTGCCAGCAGTTATCCGGGACAGGGATCAAGCAATCAGCCCCAGCATTTT.

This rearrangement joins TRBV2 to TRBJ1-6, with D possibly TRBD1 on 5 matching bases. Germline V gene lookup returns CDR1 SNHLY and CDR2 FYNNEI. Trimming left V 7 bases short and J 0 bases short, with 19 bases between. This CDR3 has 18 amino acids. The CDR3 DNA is TGTGCCAGCATCCGCCGCACCCCAGGGAACTCCTATAATTCACCCCTCCACTTT. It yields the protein CASIRRTPGNSYNSPLHF.

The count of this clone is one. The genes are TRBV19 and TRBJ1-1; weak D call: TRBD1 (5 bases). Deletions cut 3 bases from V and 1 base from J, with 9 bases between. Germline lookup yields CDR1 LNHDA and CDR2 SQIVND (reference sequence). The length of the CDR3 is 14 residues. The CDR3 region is CASSMGGRNTEAFF. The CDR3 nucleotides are TGTGCCAGTAGTATGGGGGGTAGGAACACTGAAGCTTTCTTT.

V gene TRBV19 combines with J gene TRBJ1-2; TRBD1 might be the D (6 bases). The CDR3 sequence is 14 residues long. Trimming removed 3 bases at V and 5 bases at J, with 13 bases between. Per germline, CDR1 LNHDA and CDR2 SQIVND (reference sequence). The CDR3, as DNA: TGTGCCAGTAGTATTCAAGGACAGCTATATGGCTACACCTTC. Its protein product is CASSIQGQLYGYTF.